The clone carrying this T cell receptor beta chain has only a few counts. TCRdb reprocessed the 5' RACE reads via MiXCR and lists one record per CDR3 protein. The sample records 450,000 to 650,000 distinct CDR3 sequences, approximately 14% being singletons. Germline-derived CDR1 and CDR2 are DFQATT and SNEGSKA (reference sequence). Germline trimming cut 1 base from V and 6 bases from J; bases unmatched to any gene: 5. This CDR3 is 16 amino acids long. These data come from a study of identical twins. These same data were also listed under a study on yellow fever vaccine responses in identical twins.

Input material: CD4+ T cells sorted from blood. The chain joins TRBV20-1 to TRBJ2-1; TRBD2 matches 14 bases. The clonotype comes from a woman aged 18-35 years in good health. CDR3 in amino acids: CSARAQTSGGANEQFF. CDR3 nucleotides: TGCAGTGCTAGAGCCCAGACTAGCGGGGGGGCCAATGAGCAGTTCTTC.